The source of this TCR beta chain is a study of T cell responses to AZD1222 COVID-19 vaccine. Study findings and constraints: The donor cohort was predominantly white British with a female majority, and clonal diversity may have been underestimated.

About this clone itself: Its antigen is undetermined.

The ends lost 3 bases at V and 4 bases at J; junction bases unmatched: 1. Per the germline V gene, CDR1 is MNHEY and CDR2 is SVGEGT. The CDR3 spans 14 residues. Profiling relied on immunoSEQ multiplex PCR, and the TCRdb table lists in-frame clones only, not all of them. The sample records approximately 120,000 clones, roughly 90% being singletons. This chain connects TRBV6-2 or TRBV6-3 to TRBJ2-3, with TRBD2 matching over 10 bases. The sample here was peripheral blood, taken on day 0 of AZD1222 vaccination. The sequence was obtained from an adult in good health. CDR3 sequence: CASSYLAGADTQYF. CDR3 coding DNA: TGTGCCAGCAGTTATCTAGCGGGGGCAGATACGCAGTATTTT.